This T cell receptor beta chain was sequenced in a study of T cells in Graves' hyperthyroidism and ophthalmopathy. Overall study: Once the initial diagnosis was made, peripheral blood was obtained before any treatment. Findings and caveats of the study: A 13 V-J model separated ophthalmopathy from stable hyperthyroidism.

The CDR3 covers 14 residues. In germline, CDR1 is DFQATT, CDR2 SNEGSKA (reference sequence). TCR beta CDR3 regions were amplified from RNA. HTBI primers drove first-round RT-PCR of the TCR CDR3. TCRdb re-called the multiplex PCR reads through MiXCR, storing one row per CDR3 protein. The sample holds approximately 620,000 distinct CDR3 sequences, approximately 16% seen once. Of note for this clonotype: Its target is unknown. Germline and junction disagree at one end, which may indicate a read error.

Enrolled ophthalmopathy patients presented with a Clinical Activity Score of at least 3, a NOSPECS grade of at least 4, and disease duration under 3 months. Diagnosis relied on clinical symptoms, serum thyroxine and TRAb, thyroid ultrasound and orbital computed tomography. Specimen: blood. This sequence joins TRBV20-1 and TRBJ2-2; TRBD2 aligns across 7 bases. This receptor was obtained from a woman aged 40 to 50 with Graves' ophthalmopathy. The CDR3 loop is CGATWGGNTGELFF. CDR3 DNA: TGCGGTGCAACTTGGGGGGGGAACACCGGGGAGCTGTTTTTT.